The sequence of this T cell receptor beta chain was determined in a study of PD-L1 blockade in urothelial cancer. On the study more broadly: When patients started atezolizumab in the mid-2010s, it was given at 1,200 mg intravenously every 3 weeks.

Trimming took 5 bases from V and 4 from J; bases not matched to a gene: 11. The CDR3 contains 17 residues. Germline V lookup: CDR1 SGHVS, CDR2 FQNEAQ. Assay: immunoSEQ multiplex PCR; the TCRdb copy retains only in-frame clones and omits some. The table includes about 55,000 clones, more than 80% detected once. Documented time point: pretreatment peripheral blood. All patients carried locally advanced or metastatic urothelial carcinoma. The chain is built from TRBV7-8 and TRBJ2-6, with TRBD1 matching over 7 bases. The sample in question was PBMCs, obtained around atezolizumab (anti-PD-L1) treatment. The origin of this receptor is a man aged 50 to 59 with urothelial cancer. The CDR3 sequence is CASSRPRDRAGANVLTF. The CDR3 nucleotides read TGTGCCAGCAGCCGACCGCGAGACAGGGCCGGGGCCAACGTCCTGACTTTC.